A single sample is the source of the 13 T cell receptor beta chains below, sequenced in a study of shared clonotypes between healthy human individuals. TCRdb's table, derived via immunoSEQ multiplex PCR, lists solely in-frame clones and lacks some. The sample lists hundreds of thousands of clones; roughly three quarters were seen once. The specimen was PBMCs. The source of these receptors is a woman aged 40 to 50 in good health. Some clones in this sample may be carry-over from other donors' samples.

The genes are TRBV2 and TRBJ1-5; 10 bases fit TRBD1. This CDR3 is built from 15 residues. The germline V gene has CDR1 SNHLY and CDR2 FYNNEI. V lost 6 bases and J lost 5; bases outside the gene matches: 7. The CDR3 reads CASSSDRGLDQPQHF. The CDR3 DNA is TGTGCCAGCAGCTCAGACAGGGGGCTGGATCAGCCCCAGCATTTT.

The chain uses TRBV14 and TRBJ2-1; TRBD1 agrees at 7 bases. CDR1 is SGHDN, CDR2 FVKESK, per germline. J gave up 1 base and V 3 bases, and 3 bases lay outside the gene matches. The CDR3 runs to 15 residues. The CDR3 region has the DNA TGTGCCAGCAGCCAGTTGACAGGGTCCTACAATGAGCAGTTCTTC. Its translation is CASSQLTGSYNEQFF.

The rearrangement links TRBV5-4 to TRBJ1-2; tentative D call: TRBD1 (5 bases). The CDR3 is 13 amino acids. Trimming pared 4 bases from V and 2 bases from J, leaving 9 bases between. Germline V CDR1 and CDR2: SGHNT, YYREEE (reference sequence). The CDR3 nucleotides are TGTGCCAGCAGCACCCCAGGGAACTATGGCTACACCTTC. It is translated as CASSTPGNYGYTF.

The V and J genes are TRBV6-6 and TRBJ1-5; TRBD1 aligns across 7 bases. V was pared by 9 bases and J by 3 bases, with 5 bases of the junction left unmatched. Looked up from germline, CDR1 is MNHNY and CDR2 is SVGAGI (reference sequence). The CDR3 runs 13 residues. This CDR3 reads CASKDRVNQPQHF. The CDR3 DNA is TGTGCCAGTAAAGACAGGGTCAATCAGCCCCAGCATTTT.

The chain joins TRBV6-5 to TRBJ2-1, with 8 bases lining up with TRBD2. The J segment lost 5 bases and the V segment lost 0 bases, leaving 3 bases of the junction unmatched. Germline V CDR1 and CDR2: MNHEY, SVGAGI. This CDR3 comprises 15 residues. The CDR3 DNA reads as TGTGCCAGCAGTTACTCTACGGGAGGGGACAATGAGCAGTTCTTC. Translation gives CASSYSTGGDNEQFF.

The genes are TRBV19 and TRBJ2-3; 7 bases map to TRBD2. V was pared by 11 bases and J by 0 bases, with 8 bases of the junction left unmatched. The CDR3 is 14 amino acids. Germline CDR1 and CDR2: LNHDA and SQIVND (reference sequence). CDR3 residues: CASSPGGSTDTQYF. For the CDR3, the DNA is TGTGCCTCCTCTCCCGGGGGGAGCACAGATACGCAGTATTTT.

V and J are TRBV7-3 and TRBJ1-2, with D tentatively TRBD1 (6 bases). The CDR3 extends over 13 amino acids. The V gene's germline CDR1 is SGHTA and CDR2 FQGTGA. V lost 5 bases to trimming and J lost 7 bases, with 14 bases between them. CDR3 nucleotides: TGTGCCAGCAGCCCAGACAGGATTGTTGGCTACACCTTC. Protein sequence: CASSPDRIVGYTF.

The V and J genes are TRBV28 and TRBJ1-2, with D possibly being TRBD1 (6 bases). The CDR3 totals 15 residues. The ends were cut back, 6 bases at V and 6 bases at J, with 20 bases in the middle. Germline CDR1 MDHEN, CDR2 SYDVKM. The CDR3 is CASSDRQGQWDGYTF. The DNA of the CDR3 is TGTGCCAGCAGCGACCGACAAGGACAGTGGGATGGCTACACCTTC.

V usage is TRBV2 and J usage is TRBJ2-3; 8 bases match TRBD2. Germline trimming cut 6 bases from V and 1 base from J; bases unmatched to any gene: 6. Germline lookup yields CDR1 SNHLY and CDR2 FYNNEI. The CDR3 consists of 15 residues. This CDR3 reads CASSPSGLRTDTQYF. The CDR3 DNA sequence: TGTGCCAGCAGCCCTAGCGGGCTACGCACAGATACGCAGTATTTT.

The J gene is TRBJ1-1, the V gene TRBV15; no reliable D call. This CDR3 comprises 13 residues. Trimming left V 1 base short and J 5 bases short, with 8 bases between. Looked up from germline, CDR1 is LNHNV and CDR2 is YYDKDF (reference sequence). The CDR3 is CATSRVPGTEAFF. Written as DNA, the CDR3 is TGTGCCACCAGCAGAGTGCCGGGAACTGAAGCTTTCTTT. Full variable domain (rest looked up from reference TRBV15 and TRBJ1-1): DAMVIQNPRYQVTQFGKPVTLSCSQTLNHNVMYWYQQKSSQAPKLLFHYYDKDFNNEADTPDNFQSRRPNTSFCFLDIRSPGLGDTAMYLCATSRVPGTEAFFGQGTRLTVV.

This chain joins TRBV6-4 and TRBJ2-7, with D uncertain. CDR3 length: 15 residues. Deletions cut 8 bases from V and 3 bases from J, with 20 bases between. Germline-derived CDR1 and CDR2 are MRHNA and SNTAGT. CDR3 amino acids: CASEAFEAWDYEQYF. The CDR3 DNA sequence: TGTGCCAGCGAAGCCTTCGAGGCTTGGGACTACGAGCAGTACTTC.

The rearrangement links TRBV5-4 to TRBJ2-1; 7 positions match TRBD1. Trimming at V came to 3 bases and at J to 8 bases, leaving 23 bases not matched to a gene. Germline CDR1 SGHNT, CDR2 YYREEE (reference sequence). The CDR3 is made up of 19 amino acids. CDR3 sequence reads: CASSSSTGTVFSGLDEQFF. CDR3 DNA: TGTGCCAGCAGCTCTTCGACCGGGACAGTGTTTTCCGGGCTGGATGAGCAGTTCTTC.

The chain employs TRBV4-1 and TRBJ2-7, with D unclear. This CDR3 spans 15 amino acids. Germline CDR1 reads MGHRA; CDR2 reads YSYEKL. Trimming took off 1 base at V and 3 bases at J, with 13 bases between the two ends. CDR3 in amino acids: CASSQGHSTFYEQYF. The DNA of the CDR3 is TGCGCCAGCAGCCAAGGACACAGTACGTTCTACGAGCAGTACTTC.